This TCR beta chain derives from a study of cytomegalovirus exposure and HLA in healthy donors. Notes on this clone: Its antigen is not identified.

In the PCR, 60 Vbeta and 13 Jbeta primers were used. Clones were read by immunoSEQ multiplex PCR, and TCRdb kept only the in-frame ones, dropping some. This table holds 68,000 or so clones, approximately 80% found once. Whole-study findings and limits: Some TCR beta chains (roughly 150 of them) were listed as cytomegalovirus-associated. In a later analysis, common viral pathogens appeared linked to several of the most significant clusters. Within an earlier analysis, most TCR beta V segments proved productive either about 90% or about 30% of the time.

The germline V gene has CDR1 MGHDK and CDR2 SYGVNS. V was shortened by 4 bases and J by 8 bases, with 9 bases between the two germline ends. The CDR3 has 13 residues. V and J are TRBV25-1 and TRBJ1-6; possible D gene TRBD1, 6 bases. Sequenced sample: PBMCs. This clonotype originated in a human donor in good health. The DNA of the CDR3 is TGTGCCAGCAGTGCACAGGGATATTCACCCCTCCACTTT. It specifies CASSAQGYSPLHF.